The source of this TCR beta chain is a study of blood T cell repertoires in COVID-19. The wider study: Some COVID-19 samples were acute and others convalescent; all came from the United States, Italy and Spain. In each case, the material was cDNA or gDNA derived from T cells, B-cell-depleted T cells, or PBMCs.

Authors' processing steps: Estimates of nucleated cell counts were drawn from the amplification of reference gene primers. The assay was immunoSEQ multiplex PCR, and TCRdb's table has in-frame clones only and misses some. V and J calls plus clone size are reproduced from that table; the DNA served to infer D and trimming. The sample includes around 250,000 clones, less than 90% seen only once; the top ten take roughly 5.8%. CDR1 LNHDA and CDR2 SQIVND come from the germline V gene (reference sequence). The germline V and J ends were trimmed by 5 bases and 7 bases, with 12 bases remaining between them. CDR3 length: 13 amino acids.

The chain combines TRBV19 with TRBJ1-5; possible D gene TRBD1, 5 bases. The specimen sequenced was peripheral blood. This clonotype was sampled from a man in his sixties with acute or convalescent COVID-19. The CDR3 sequence is CASSLTRGQPQHF. In DNA, the CDR3 is TGTGCCAGTAGTTTGACACGGGGGCAGCCCCAGCATTTT.